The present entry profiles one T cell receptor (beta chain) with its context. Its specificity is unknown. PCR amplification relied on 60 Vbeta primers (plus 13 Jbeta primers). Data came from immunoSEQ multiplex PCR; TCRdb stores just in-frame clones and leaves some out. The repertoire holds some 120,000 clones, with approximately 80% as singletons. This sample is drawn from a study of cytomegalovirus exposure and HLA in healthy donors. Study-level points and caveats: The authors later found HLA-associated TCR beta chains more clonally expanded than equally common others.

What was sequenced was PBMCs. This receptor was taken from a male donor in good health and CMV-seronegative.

This CDR3 is CASSIGGDNQPQHF. In DNA, the CDR3 is TGTGCCAGCAGTATAGGGGGGGACAATCAGCCCCAGCATTTT. The rearrangement uses TRBV27 and TRBJ1-5; possibly TRBD1 for D (6 bases). V lost 5 bases and J 3 bases, leaving 11 bases between the germline ends. Looked up from germline, CDR1 is MNHEY and CDR2 is SMNVEV (reference sequence). This CDR3 contains 14 residues.